This TCR beta chain was captured by sequencing in a study of blood T cells in healthy people across ages. The authors ran a second PCR of roughly 6 to 12 cycles using a sample-barcoded 5' primer and a J-beta primer mix. Every cDNA molecule carried a tag from a template-switch adaptor bearing 12 random nucleotides. Any given sample supplied a minimum of 3 million CDR3-containing paired-end reads. TCRdb reprocessed the 5' RACE reads with MiXCR, giving one entry per CDR3 protein. The repertoire holds hundreds of thousands of distinct CDR3 sequences, roughly 32% seen once, with less than 20% in the top ten. The material sequenced was blood. The clonotype comes from a woman of 80 years or more in good health.

The CDR3 region has the DNA TGTGCCAGCAGTCACGTCGACAGGAACGGGGGGAATGAGCAGTTCTTC. Its translation is CASSHVDRNGGNEQFF. This sequence joins TRBV6-5 and TRBJ2-1; D is perhaps TRBD2 (7 bases). The V gene lost 5 bases and the J gene lost 7 bases, with 21 bases spanning the gap. The length of the CDR3 is 16 residues. CDR1 MNHEY and CDR2 SVGAGI come from the germline V gene.